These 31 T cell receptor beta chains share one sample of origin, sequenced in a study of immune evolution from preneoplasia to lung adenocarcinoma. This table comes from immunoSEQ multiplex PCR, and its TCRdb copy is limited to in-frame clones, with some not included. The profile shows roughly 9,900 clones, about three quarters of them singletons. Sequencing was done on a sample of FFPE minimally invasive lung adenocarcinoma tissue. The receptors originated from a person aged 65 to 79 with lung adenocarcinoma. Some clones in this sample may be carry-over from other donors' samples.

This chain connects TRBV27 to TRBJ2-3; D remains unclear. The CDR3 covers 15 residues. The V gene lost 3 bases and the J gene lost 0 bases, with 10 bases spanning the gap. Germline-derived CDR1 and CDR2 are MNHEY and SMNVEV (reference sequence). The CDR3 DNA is TGTGCCAGCAGTTTTGCCCTTACTAGCACAGATACGCAGTATTTT. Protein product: CASSFALTSTDTQYF.

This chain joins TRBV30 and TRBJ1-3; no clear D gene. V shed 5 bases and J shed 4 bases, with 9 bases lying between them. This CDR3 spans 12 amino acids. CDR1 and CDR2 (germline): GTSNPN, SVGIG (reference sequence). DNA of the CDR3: TGTGCCTGGGAACTTAGCGGAAACACCATATATTTT. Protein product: CAWELSGNTIYF.

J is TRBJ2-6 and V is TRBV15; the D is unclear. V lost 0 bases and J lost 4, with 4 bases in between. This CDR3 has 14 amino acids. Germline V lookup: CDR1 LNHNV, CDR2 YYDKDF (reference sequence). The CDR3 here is CATSREGGANVLTF. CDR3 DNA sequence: TGTGCCACCAGCAGAGAGGGGGGGGCCAACGTCCTGACTTTC.

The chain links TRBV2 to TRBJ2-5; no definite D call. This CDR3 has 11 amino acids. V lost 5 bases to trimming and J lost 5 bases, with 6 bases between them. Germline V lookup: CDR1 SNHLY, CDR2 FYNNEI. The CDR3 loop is CASSRAETQYF. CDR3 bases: TGTGCCAGCAGTCGAGCTGAGACCCAGTACTTC.

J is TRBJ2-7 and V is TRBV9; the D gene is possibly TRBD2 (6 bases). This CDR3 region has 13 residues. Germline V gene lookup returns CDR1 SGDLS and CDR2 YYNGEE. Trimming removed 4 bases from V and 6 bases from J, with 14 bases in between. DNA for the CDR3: TGTGCCAGCAGCCGATTCGGGAGTGGCGAGCAGTACTTC. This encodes CASSRFGSGEQYF.

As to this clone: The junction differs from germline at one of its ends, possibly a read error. In nucleotides, the CDR3 is TGTGCCGGCAGTGCTACTCCAGCCGGTAGCTCCTACGAGCAGTACTTC. Protein product: CAGSATPAGSSYEQYF. This chain joins TRBV2 and TRBJ2-7; no firm D call. CDR3 length equals 16 residues. Germline V lookup: CDR1 SNHLY, CDR2 FYNNEI.

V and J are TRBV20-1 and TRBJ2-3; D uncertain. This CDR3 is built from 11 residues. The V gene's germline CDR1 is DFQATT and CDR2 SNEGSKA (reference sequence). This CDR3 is CRGYSTDTQYF. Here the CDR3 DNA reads TGCAGGGGGTATAGCACAGATACGCAGTATTTT.

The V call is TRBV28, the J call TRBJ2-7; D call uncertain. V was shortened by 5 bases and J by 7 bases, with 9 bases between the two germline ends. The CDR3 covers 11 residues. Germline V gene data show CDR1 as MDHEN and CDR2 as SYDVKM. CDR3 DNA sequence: TGTGCCAGCAGTGGCCCCAGGGAGCAGTACTTC. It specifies CASSGPREQYF.

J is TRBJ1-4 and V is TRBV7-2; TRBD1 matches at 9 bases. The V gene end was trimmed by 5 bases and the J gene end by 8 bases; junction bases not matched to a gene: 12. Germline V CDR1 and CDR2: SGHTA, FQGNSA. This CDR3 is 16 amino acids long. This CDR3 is CASSQGQGRGREKLFF. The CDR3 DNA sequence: TGTGCCAGCAGCCAGGGACAGGGTCGGGGGAGGGAAAAACTGTTTTTT.

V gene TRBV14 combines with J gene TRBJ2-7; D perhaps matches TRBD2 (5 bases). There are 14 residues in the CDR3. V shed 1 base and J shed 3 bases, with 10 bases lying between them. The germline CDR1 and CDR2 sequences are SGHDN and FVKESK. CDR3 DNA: TGTGCCAGCAGCCAAGGGCAACTAGGCTACGAGCAGTACTTC. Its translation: CASSQGQLGYEQYF.

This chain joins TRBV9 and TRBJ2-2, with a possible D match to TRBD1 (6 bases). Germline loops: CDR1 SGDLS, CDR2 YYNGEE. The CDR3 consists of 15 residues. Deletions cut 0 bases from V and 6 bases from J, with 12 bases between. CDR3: CASSVGQATPGELFF. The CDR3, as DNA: TGTGCCAGCAGCGTAGGACAGGCTACGCCCGGGGAGCTGTTTTTT.

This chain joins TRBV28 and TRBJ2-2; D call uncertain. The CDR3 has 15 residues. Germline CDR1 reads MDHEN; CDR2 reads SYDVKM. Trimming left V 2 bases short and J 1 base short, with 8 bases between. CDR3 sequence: CASSLGSGNTGELFF. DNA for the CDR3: TGTGCCAGCAGTTTAGGAAGTGGGAACACCGGGGAGCTGTTTTTT.

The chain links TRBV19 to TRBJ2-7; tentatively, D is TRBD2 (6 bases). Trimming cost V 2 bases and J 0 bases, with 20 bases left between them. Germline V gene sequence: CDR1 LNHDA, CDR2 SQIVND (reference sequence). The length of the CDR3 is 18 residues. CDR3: CASSIKGNTVGGSYEQYF. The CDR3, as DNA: TGTGCCAGTAGTATAAAGGGGAATACAGTCGGGGGCTCCTACGAGCAGTACTTC.

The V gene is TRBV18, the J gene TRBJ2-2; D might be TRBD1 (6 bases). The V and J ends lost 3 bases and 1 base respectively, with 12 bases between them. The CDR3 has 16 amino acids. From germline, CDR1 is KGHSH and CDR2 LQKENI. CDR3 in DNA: TGTGCCAGCTCACCTACAGGGAATTGGAACACCGGGGAGCTGTTTTTT. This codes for CASSPTGNWNTGELFF.

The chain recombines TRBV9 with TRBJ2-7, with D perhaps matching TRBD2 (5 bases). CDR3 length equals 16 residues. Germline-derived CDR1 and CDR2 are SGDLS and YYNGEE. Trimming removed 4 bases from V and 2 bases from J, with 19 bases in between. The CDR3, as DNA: TGTGCCAGCAGCCCTACTCCGGGAAGAGGGACCTACGAGCAGTACTTC. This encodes CASSPTPGRGTYEQYF.

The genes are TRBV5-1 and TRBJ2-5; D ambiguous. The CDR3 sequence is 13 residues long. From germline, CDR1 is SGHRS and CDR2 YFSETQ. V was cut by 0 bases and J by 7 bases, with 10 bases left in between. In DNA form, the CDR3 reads TGCGCCAGCAGCTTGGCCCCCTCGGGGACCCAGTACTTC. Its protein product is CASSLAPSGTQYF.

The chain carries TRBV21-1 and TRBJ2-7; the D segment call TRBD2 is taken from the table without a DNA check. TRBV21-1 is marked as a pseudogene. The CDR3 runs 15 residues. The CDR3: CASSMTGGPVHEQYF. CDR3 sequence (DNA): TGTGCCAGCAGCATGACGGGAGGGCCGGTTCACGAGCAGTACTTC.

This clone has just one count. The CDR3 loop reads CAWSGEDNPDTQYF. CDR3 in DNA: TGTGCCTGGTCGGGGGAGGATAACCCAGATACGCAGTATTTT. This chain links TRBV30 with TRBJ2-3; tentatively, D is TRBD2 (6 bases). Germline assignment: CDR1 GTSNPN and CDR2 SVGIG (reference sequence). The CDR3 is 14 amino acids. Trimming removed 5 bases from V and 4 bases from J, with 16 bases in between.

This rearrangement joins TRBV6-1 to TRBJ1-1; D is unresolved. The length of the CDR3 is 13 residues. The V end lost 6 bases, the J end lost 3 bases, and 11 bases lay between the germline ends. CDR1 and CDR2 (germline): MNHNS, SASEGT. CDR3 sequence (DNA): TGTGCCAGCAGCACCACCGCCCACACTGAAGCTTTCTTT. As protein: CASSTTAHTEAFF.

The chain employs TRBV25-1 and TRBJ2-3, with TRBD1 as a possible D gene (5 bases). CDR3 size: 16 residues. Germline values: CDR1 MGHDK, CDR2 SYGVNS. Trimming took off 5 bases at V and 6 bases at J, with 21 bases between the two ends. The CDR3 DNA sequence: TGTGCCAGCAGTCTTTTTTCGTCAGGGCTACGGGATACGCAGTATTTT. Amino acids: CASSLFSSGLRDTQYF.

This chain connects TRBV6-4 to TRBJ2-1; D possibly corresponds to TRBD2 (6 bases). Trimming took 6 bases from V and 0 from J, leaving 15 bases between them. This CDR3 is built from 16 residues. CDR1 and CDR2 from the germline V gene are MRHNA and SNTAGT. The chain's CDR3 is CASSAGSGGSYNEQFF. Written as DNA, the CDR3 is TGTGCCAGCAGCGCCGGTAGCGGCGGCTCCTACAATGAGCAGTTCTTC.

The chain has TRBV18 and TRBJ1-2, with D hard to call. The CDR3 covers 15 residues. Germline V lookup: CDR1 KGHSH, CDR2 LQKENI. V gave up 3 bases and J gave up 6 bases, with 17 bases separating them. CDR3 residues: CASSPQEGTVDGYTF. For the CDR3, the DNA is TGTGCCAGCTCACCCCAGGAGGGAACAGTGGATGGCTACACCTTC.

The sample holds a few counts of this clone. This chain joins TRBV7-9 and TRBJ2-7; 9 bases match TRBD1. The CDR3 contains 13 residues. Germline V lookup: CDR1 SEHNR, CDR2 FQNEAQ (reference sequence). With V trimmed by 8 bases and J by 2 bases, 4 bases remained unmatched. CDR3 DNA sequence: TGTGCCAGCTCCGGGACAGGGCCCTACGAGCAGTACTTC. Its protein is CASSGTGPYEQYF.

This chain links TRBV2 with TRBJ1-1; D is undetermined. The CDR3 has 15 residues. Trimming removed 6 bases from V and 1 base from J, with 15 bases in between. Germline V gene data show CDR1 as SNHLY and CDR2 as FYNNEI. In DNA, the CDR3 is TGTGCCAGCAGAGGTGGAGGGATCGGGAACACTGAAGCTTTCTTT. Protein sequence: CASRGGGIGNTEAFF.

The CDR3, as DNA: TGTGCCACCAGCAAGGTCCCGGGACTAGCGGGTTCGGGTGGGACAGATACGCAGTATTTT. Protein product: CATSKVPGLAGSGGTDTQYF. This chain connects TRBV15 to TRBJ2-3, with 12 bases matching TRBD2. Germline CDR1 is LNHNV and CDR2 is YYDKDF (reference sequence). The CDR3 has 20 residues. Germline trimming cut 4 bases from V and 3 bases from J; bases unmatched to any gene: 17.

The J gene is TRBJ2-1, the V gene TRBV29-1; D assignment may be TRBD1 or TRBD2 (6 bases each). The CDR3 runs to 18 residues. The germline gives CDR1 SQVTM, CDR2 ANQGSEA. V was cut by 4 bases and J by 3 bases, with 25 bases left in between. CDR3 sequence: CSVVLREPRGGHYNEQFF. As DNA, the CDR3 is TGCAGCGTTGTGTTACGGGAGCCCCGTGGGGGCCACTACAATGAGCAGTTCTTC.

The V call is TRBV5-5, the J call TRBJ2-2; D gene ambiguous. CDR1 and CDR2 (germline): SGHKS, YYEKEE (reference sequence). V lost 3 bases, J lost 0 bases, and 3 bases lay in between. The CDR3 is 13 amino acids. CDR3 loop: CASSSTNTGELFF. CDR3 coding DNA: TGTGCCAGCAGCTCGACGAACACCGGGGAGCTGTTTTTT.

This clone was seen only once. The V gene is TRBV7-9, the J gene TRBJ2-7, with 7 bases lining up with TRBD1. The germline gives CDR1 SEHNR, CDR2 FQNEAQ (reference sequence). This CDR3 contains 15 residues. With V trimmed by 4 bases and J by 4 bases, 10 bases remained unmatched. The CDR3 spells CASSSQRQGRYEQYF. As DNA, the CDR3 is TGTGCCAGCAGCTCTCAGCGACAGGGTCGGTACGAGCAGTACTTC.

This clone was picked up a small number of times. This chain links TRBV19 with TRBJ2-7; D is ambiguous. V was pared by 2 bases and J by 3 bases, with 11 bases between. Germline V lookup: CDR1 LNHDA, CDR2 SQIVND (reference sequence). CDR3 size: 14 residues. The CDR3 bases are TGTGCCAGTAGTATATTGGCCGGAATCTACGAGCAGTACTTC. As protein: CASSILAGIYEQYF.

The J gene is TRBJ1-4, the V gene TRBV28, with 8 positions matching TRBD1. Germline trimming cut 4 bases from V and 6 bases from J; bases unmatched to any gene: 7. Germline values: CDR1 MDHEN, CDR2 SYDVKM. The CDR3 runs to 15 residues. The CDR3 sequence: CASSSQTGVDEKLFF. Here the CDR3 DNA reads TGTGCCAGCAGTTCGCAGACAGGGGTGGATGAAAAACTGTTTTTT.

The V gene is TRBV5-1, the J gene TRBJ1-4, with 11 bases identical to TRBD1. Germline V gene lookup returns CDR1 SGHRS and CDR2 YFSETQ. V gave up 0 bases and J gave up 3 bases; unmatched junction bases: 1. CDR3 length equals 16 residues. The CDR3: CASSLGTGGPNEKLFF. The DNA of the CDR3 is TGCGCCAGCAGCTTGGGGACAGGGGGCCCTAATGAAAAACTGTTTTTT.